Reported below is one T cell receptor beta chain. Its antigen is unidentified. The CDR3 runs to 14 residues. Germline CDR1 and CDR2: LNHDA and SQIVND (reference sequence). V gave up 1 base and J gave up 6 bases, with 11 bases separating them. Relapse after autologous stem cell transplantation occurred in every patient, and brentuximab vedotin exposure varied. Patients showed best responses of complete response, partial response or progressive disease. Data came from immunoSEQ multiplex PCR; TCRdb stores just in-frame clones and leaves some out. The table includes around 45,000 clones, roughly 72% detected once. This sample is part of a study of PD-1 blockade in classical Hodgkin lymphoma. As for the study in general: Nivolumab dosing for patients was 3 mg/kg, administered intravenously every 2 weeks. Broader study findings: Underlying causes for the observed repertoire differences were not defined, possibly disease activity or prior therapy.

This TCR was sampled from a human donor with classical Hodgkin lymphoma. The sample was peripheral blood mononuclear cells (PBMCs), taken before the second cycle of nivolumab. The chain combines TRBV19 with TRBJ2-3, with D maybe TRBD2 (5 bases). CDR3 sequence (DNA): TGTGCCAGTAGTATAGGTCTAGCCGGCGATACGCAGTATTTT. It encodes CASSIGLAGDTQYF. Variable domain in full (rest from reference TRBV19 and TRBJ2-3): DGGITQSPKYLFRKEGQNVTLSCEQNLNHDAMYWYRQDPGQGLRLIYYSQIVNDFQKGDIAEGYSVSREKKESFPLTVTSAQKNPTAFYLCASSIGLAGDTQYFGPGTRLTVL.